These T cell receptor beta chains were read from a single sample in a study of beta chain features in type 1 diabetes. Profiling relied on immunoSEQ multiplex PCR, and the TCRdb table lists in-frame clones only, not all of them. The data hold 900,000 or so clones, with under 20% observed a single time. The sample consisted of naive CD4+ T cells from blood. These receptors all come from a woman aged 18-30 years in good health. Each CDR3 is given with its conserved first and last residue. D genes are given only for firm matches. Size is stated for part of the rows, as once, few or many counts, or as a class when the clone is expanded.

V gene	J gene	clone size	D gene	CDR3 DNA	CDR3 protein
TRBV27	TRBJ2-5	few	TRBD1	TGTGCCAGCAGTCCGACAGGGCTCCAGGAGACCCAGTACTTC	CASSPTGLQETQYF
TRBV7-2	TRBJ2-4	few	-	TGTGCCAGCAGCAACCGGGCGTTAACGGGAAACATTCAGTACTTC	CASSNRALTGNIQYF
TRBV14	TRBJ2-5	-	-	TGTGCCAGCAGCCAAGGACAAAGCCGGGAGACCCAGTACTTC	CASSQGQSRETQYF
TRBV10-3	TRBJ2-1	few	-	TGTGCCATCAGTGAACCCCCATCCAATGAGCAGTTCTTC	CAISEPPSNEQFF
TRBV7-9	TRBJ2-7	-	TRBD1	TGTGCCAGCAGCGAATTCCGGGACAGGACCTACGAGCAGTACTTC	CASSEFRDRTYEQYF
TRBV19	TRBJ2-5	few	TRBD2	TGTGCCAGTAGCGGACTAGCGGGAGTAGAGACCCAGTACTTC	CASSGLAGVETQYF
TRBV2	TRBJ2-1	-	-	TGTGCCAGCAGTGGGGGCGGCAATGAGCAGTTCTTC	CASSGGGNEQFF
TRBV28	TRBJ1-3	-	-	TGTGCCAGCAGTTTATCCGGGGGAAACACCATATATTTT	CASSLSGGNTIYF
TRBV28	TRBJ1-3	-	TRBD1	TGTGCCAGCAGTTCGGACAGGGCTGGAAACACCATATATTTT	CASSSDRAGNTIYF
TRBV7-4	TRBJ2-3	few	-	TGTGCCAGCAGGCAAATTAGAACAGATACGCAGTATTTT	CASRQIRTDTQYF
TRBV4-2	TRBJ2-6	few	-	TGTGCCAGCAGCCAGTACAAAGGGGGCTCTGGGGCCAACGTCCTGACTTTC	CASSQYKGGSGANVLTF
TRBV4-3	TRBJ2-7	few	TRBD2	TGCGCCAGCAGCCAAGCTCGACTAGCGGGGAGCTACGAGCAGTACTTC	CASSQARLAGSYEQYF
TRBV5-4	TRBJ2-1	few	-	TGTGCCAGCAGCTTGGGGGGGACACACTCCTACAATGAGCAGTTCTTC	CASSLGGTHSYNEQFF
TRBV6-5	TRBJ2-3	few	-	TGTGCCAGCAGTCGTTTTGCCCCAGACACAGATACGCAGTATTTT	CASSRFAPDTDTQYF
TRBV20-1	TRBJ2-3	-	-	TGCAGTGTGGGTGGGCATACGCAGTATTTT	CSVGGHTQYF
TRBV10-3	TRBJ2-7	-	-	TGTGCCATCAGTGAGCGGCAGGGCTACGAGCAGTACTTC	CAISERQGYEQYF
TRBV28	TRBJ2-7	-	TRBD2	TGTGCCAGCAGTTCTCCGAGTAGCGGGTCCTCCTACGAGCAGTACTTC	CASSSPSSGSSYEQYF
TRBV2	TRBJ1-2	few	-	TGTGCCAGCAGTGAGTCTGGGGATGTTGGCTATGGCTACACCTTC	CASSESGDVGYGYTF
TRBV29-1	TRBJ2-5	few	-	TGCAGCGCCCGGCCGAGGGGGTCTGTTCCCGAGACCCAGTACTTC	CSARPRGSVPETQYF
TRBV10-3	TRBJ2-7	-	-	TGTGCGACTAGGCAGGGGCCTCGCTCCTACGAGCAGTACTTC	CATRQGPRSYEQYF
TRBV7-2	TRBJ2-7	few	TRBD2	TGTGCCAGCAGCTTAGGTAGCGGGATCCCCCCCTACGAGCAGTACTTC	CASSLGSGIPPYEQYF
TRBV18	TRBJ2-4	-	TRBD2	TGTGCCAGCTCACCGAACCAAGCGGGAGTAGCCAAAAACATTCAGTACTTC	CASSPNQAGVAKNIQYF
TRBV7-9	TRBJ2-3	-	-	TGTGCCAGCAGCACCGGGGCAGGGGGCACAGATACGCAGTATTTT	CASSTGAGGTDTQYF
TRBV5-1	TRBJ2-3	-	-	TGCGCCAGCAGCCTCTCCTCCCCCGAGTGGACGCAGTATTTT	CASSLSSPEWTQYF
TRBV7-2	TRBJ2-2	few	-	TGTGCCAGCAGCAAACAGAACACCGGGGAGCTGTTTTTT	CASSKQNTGELFF
TRBV7-9	TRBJ2-1	-	TRBD2	TGTGCCAGCAGCTTAGGACCTCGGGGACTAGCTAGCTCCTACAATGAGCAGTTCTTC	CASSLGPRGLASSYNEQFF
TRBV2	TRBJ2-2	-	TRBD2	TGTGCCAGCAGAGGACTAGCGGCATACACCGGGGAGCTGTTTTTT	CASRGLAAYTGELFF
TRBV5-1	TRBJ2-2	few	-	TGCGCCAGCAGCCTTGGACAGACGAACACCGGGGAGCTGTTTTTT	CASSLGQTNTGELFF
TRBV27	TRBJ2-2	-	-	TGTGCCAGCAGTTTGACAAGGGGACTCCCGGGGACCGGGGAGCTGTTTTTT	CASSLTRGLPGTGELFF
TRBV2	TRBJ2-3	few	-	TGTGCCATGTCGAGGGAAGGGCCCACAGATACGCAGTATTTT	CAMSREGPTDTQYF
TRBV9	TRBJ1-4	-	-	TGTGCCAGCAGCGTAGAACGTGGAACTAATGAAAAACTGTTTTTT	CASSVERGTNEKLFF
TRBV15	TRBJ2-1	-	-	TGTGCCACCAGAATAAGGGCGGGCTACAATGAGCAGTTCTTC	CATRIRAGYNEQFF
TRBV5-4	TRBJ2-2	few	-	TGTGCCAGCAGCCGGGGCGGCGGGGAGCTGTTTTTT	CASSRGGGELFF
TRBV10-3	TRBJ2-2	-	-	TGTGCCATCAGTGAACAAAGGGTATCCTTCACCGGGGAGCTGTTTTTT	CAISEQRVSFTGELFF
TRBV27	TRBJ2-1	few	TRBD2	TGTGCCAGCAGTTTAGGGGAGGGCTACAATGAGCAGTTCTTC	CASSLGEGYNEQFF
TRBV5-1	TRBJ2-5	-	-	TGCGCCAGCAGCTTGGATAGAGCTCAAGAGACCCAGTACTTC	CASSLDRAQETQYF
TRBV5-4	TRBJ2-7	-	-	TGTGCCAGCAGCTTGGAGGGTTACGAGCAGTACTTC	CASSLEGYEQYF
TRBV4-1	TRBJ2-1	few	-	TGCGCCAGCAGCCAAGCAGGCCTAGCCTACAATGAGCAGTTCTTC	CASSQAGLAYNEQFF
TRBV2	TRBJ2-5	-	TRBD1	TGTGCCAGCACTTCAGACAGGGGTGAGACCCAGTACTTC	CASTSDRGETQYF
TRBV11-2	TRBJ1-5	-	-	TGTGCCAGCAGTAACGGACGGGGATATCAGCCCCAGCATTTT	CASSNGRGYQPQHF
TRBV5-1	TRBJ2-5	few	-	TGCGCCAGCAGCTTGGCTCCAGGGGGGGAAGAGACCCAGTACTTC	CASSLAPGGEETQYF
TRBV4-3	TRBJ1-2	-	TRBD1	TGCGCCAGCAGCCAGACAGGGGGCGGCTATGGCTACACCTTC	CASSQTGGGYGYTF
TRBV7-8	TRBJ2-5	few	TRBD1	TGTGCCAGCAGCCTAATCCCGGGACAGGGAGAGACCCAGTACTTC	CASSLIPGQGETQYF
TRBV27	TRBJ2-3	-	TRBD1	TGTGCCAGCAGAGGACAGGGATCGGATACGCAGTATTTT	CASRGQGSDTQYF
TRBV6-6	TRBJ2-3	few	-	TGTGCCAGCAGTTACGCGGCTTACGGCACAGATACGCAGTATTTT	CASSYAAYGTDTQYF
TRBV9	TRBJ2-1	few	TRBD2	TGTGCCAGCAGCGTAGAACGGGAGGCGATTGTTGAGCAGTTCTTC	CASSVEREAIVEQFF
TRBV7-9	TRBJ2-2	-	-	TGTGCCAGCAGCCCGGGACTTATGACATCCGGGGAGCTGTTTTTT	CASSPGLMTSGELFF
TRBV7-9	TRBJ1-2	-	-	TGTGCCAGCAGCTTAGTCGGAATAAACTATGGCTACACCTTC	CASSLVGINYGYTF
TRBV29-1	TRBJ2-5	few	TRBD1	TGCAGCGCCGGGACAGGGCAGGAGGAGACCCAGTACTTC	CSAGTGQEETQYF
TRBV18	TRBJ2-5	-	TRBD1	TGTGCCAGCTCACCCGGGACAGGGCTGGAGACCCAGTACTTC	CASSPGTGLETQYF
TRBV5-4	TRBJ2-2	few	-	TGTGCCAGCAGCTTGGCCGACGCCATGAACACCGGGGAGCTGTTTTTT	CASSLADAMNTGELFF
TRBV10-3	TRBJ2-5	few	-	TGTGCCATCAGTGAGTCGAGGCAGGGTGAGACCCAGTACTTC	CAISESRQGETQYF
TRBV5-4	TRBJ2-2	few	TRBD2	TGTGCCAGCAGGACTAGCGGGAGTCATGGCGGGGAGCTGTTTTTT	CASRTSGSHGGELFF
TRBV28	TRBJ1-2	-	-	TGTGCCAGCGGGAAGGGGTCCCCTGGCTACACCTTC	CASGKGSPGYTF